This T cell receptor (beta chain) is from a study of beta chain features in type 1 diabetes listed by TCRdb under 2018. Background on the whole study: Mean age, gender distribution, total cell number and subset yield did not differ between patients and healthy donors. A total of 107,917,701 sorted cells were examined across all samples, and the number of cells per subset was strongly correlated with RNA yield. In the study, TCRB repertoires of sorted circulating CD4+ T cell subsets from recently diagnosed type 1 diabetes patients were compared with those of matched healthy donors. Regulatory and stem cell-like memory subsets were obtained from only 8 patients and about 8 healthy donors, while naive and central memory subsets were obtained from all 28 donors.

Results and caveats for the whole study, not just this receptor: Because small numbers of individuals were included in the HLA sub-analyses, any influence of HLA type on TCRB rearrangement was left unresolved. Type 1 diabetes patients showed a moderate but significant shortening of TCRB CDR3 length in all four CD4+ subsets. Sequencing cDNA rather than genomic DNA could over-represent highly expressing activated cells, although activation and CD3 levels did not differ between groups. At VDJ recombination sites, patients with type 1 diabetes made fewer insertions and deleted more nucleotides, a pattern implying thymic rearrangement abnormalities. PCR might favor shorter templates, but patient and control samples were amplified and corrected together, so any skew would affect both groups equally. Naive, central memory and regulatory TCRB repertoires appeared to be more alike among patients than among healthy donors.

The germline V gene gives CDR1 as SGHRS and CDR2 as YFSETQ. Trimming takes 0 bases from V and 8 bases from J, and the germline ends sit 9 bases apart. Counted from cysteine to phenylalanine, this CDR3 has 13 amino acids. CDR3 DNA is the only sequence kept; it has 39 bases, read in frame from the first base. All of the isolated RNA was reverse transcribed with the High Capacity cDNA Reverse Transcription Kit, so expressed TCRB transcripts were sequenced. Naive, central memory and regulatory T cell samples underwent deep immunoSEQ sequencing, averaging about 3.5 million total reads per sample. Sorted cells were lysed in RLT buffer, and RNA was extracted using DNase-treated RNeasy Micro or Mini kits according to cell number. To prevent cross-contamination, every cell subset was processed on its own, while patient and healthy donor samples were processed together. Using the immunoSEQ multiplex PCR, TCRB sequences were amplified from cDNA into 87-bp fragments spanning the CDR3 region. The amplicons were sequenced using the Illumina HiSeq platform. Under the source paper's analysis protocol: Synthetic template baselines were used to correct PCR bias computationally, reads within Hamming distance 2 were collapsed together, and singletons that could not be merged were discarded. Reads were aligned to IMGT to assign V, D and J genes, CDR3 length, and insertions or deletions at six rearrangement sites. Within each subset, clonotype counts were normalized to sorted cell number, and only after that were true diversity and Gini coefficients computed with the tcR R package. Repertoire sharing was quantified using the overlap coefficient calculated on TCRB nucleotide sequences. Drawn from immuneACCESS, this table holds only the in-frame rearrangements with V and J called that TCRdb kept. Clones are partly lost; checked studies trace under half to an unresolved V gene and leave the rest unexplained. V, J and clone size derive from that table, while D and trimming were established from the DNA sequence. This sample holds more than 300,000 clones; around 8% were observed only once. The ten largest clones capture 0.44% of the sample.

Only a few counts were recorded for this clone. No antigen is known for it. Nothing much larger sits one base from this clone, and base qualities are not available. From each donor, a single peripheral blood sample of about 100 mL on average was drawn into heparinised tubes. A BD FACSAria II and a panel including CD45RO, CCR7, CD25, CD127, CD95 and CD27 were used to sort naive, central memory, regulatory and stem cell-like memory CD4+ T cells. A purity above 95% was achieved for all sorted populations. Right away, PBMCs were isolated by Lymphoprep density gradient centrifugation and were stained directly, with no culture step. So that batch effects would be minimized, each experiment stained and sorted samples in pairs, pairing one healthy donor with one patient.

The TCR originated in a woman in her late teens or twenties in good health. Sequencing was carried out using central memory CD4+ T cells from blood. This chain is built from TRBV5-1 and TRBJ2-1; the D gene is not confidently resolved. The DNA is TGCGCCAGCAGCTTGGGTCGGAGCGATGAGCAGTTCTTC. The resulting protein is CASSLGRSDEQFF.